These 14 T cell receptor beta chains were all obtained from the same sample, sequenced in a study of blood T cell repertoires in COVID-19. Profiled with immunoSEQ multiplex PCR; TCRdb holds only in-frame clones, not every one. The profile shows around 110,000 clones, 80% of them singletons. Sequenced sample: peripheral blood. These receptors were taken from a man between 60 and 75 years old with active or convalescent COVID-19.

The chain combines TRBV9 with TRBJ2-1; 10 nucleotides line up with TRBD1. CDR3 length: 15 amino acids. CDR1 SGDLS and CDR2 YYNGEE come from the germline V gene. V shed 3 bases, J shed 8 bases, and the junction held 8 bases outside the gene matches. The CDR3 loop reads CASSAGQGGWDEQFF. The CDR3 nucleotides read TGTGCCAGCAGCGCTGGACAGGGGGGGTGGGATGAGCAGTTCTTC. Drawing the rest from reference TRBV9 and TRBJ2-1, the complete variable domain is DSGVTQTPKHLITATGQRVTLRCSPRSGDLSVYWYQQSLDQGLQFLIQYYNGEERAKGNILERFSAQQFPDLHSELNLSSLELGDSALYFCASSAGQGGWDEQFFGPGTRLTVL.

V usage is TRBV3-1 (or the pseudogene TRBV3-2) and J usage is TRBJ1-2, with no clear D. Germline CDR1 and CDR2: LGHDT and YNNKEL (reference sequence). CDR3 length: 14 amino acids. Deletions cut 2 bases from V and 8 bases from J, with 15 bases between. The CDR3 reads CASSQLVEENGYTF. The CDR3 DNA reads TGTGCCAGCAGCCAACTCGTGGAGGAAAACGGCTACACCTTC.

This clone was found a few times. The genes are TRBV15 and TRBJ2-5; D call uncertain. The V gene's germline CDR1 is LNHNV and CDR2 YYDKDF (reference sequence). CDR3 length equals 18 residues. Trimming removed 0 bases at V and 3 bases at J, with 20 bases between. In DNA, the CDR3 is TGTGCCACCAGCAGAGAAAATTGGTCAGGCAGAGTGGAAGAGACCCAGTACTTC. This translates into CATSRENWSGRVEETQYF.

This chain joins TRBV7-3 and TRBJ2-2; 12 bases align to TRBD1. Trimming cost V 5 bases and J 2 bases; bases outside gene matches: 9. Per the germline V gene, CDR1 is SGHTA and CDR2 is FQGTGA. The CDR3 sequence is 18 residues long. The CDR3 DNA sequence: TGTGCCAGCAGCAATCCCCGGGACAGGGGGCAAAACACCGGGGAGCTGTTTTTT. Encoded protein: CASSNPRDRGQNTGELFF.

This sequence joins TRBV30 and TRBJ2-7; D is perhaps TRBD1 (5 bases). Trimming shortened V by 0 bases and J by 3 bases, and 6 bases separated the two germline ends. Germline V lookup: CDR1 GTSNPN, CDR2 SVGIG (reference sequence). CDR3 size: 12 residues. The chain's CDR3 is CAWSVTGYEQYF. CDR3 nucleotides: TGTGCCTGGAGTGTCACAGGCTACGAGCAGTACTTC.

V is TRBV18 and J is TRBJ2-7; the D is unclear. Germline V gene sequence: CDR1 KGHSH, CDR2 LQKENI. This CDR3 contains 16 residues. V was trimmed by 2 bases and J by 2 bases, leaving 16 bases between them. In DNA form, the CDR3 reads TGTGCCAGCTCACCAAGAGTACTGAGGCAAACCTACGAGCAGTACTTC. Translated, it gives CASSPRVLRQTYEQYF.

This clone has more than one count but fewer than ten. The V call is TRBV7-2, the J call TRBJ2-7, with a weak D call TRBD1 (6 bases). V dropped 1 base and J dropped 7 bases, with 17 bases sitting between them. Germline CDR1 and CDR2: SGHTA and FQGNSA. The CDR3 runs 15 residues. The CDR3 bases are TGTGCCAGCAGCTTAGGGGCAGGGGCTCCCGCAGAGCAGTACTTC. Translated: CASSLGAGAPAEQYF.

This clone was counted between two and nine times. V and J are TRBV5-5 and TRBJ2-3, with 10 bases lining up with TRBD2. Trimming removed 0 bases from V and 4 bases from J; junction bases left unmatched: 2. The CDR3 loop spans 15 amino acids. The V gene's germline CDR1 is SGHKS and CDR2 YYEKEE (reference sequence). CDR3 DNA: TGTGCCAGCAGCTTGGAAGCGGGAGGGTCAGATACGCAGTATTTT. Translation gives CASSLEAGGSDTQYF.

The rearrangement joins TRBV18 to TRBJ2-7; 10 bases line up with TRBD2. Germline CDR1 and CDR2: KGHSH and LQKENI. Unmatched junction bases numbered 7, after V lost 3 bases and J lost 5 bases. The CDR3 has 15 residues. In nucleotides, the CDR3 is TGTGCCAGCTCACCGGCTAGCGGGAGTAGGGACGAGCAGTACTTC. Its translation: CASSPASGSRDEQYF.

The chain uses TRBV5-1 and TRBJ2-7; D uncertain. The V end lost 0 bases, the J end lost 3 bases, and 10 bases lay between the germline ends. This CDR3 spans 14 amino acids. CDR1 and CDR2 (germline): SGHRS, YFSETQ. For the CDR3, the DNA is TGCGCCAGCAGCTTGGATCCAGGCAACTACGAGCAGTACTTC. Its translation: CASSLDPGNYEQYF.

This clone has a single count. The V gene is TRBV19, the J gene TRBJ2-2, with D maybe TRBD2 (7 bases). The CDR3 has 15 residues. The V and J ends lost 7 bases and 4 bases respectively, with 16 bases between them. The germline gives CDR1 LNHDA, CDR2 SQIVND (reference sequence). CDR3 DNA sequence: TGTGCCAGTACTTGGGGGGGCTTAGGCACCGGGGAGCTGTTTTTT. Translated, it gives CASTWGGLGTGELFF.

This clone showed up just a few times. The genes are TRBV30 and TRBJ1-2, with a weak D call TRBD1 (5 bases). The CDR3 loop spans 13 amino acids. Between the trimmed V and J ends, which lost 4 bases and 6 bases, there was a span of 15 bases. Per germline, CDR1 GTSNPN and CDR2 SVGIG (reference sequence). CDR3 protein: CAWTRFRGDGYTF. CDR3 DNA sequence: TGTGCCTGGACCCGCTTTCGGGGGGATGGCTACACCTTC. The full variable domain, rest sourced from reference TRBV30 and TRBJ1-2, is SQTIHQWPATLVQPVGSPLSLECTVEGTSNPNLYWYRQAAGRGLQLLFYSVGIGQISSEVPQNLSASRPQDRQFILSSKKLLLSDSGFYLCAWTRFRGDGYTFGSGTRLTVV.

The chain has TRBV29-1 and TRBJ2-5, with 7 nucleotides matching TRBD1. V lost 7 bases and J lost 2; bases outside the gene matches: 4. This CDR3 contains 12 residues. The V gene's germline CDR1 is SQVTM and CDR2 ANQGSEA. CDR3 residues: CSGTTGQETQYF. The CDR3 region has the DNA TGCAGCGGCACGACAGGGCAAGAGACCCAGTACTTC.

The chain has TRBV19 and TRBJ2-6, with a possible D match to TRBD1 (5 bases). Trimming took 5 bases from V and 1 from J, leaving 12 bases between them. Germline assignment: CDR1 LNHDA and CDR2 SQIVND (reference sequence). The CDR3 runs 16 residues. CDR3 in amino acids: CASSVRQISGANVLTF. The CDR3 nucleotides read TGTGCCAGTAGTGTCCGACAGATTTCTGGGGCCAACGTCCTGACTTTC. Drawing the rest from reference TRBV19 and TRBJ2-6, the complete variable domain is DGGITQSPKYLFRKEGQNVTLSCEQNLNHDAMYWYRQDPGQGLRLIYYSQIVNDFQKGDIAEGYSVSREKKESFPLTVTSAQKNPTAFYLCASSVRQISGANVLTFGAGSRLTVL.